This T cell receptor (beta chain) was identified during a study of radiotherapy plus CTLA-4 blockade in lung cancer. For the study at large: Across the patients, objective responses occurred in about 19%, and disease control in roughly 30%.

Sequencing was performed with immunoSEQ multiplex PCR; in TCRdb, only in-frame clones are kept and a portion is missing. The sample has 80,000 to 100,000 clones; about four fifths are singletons. CDR3 size: 16 residues. Trimming left V 2 bases short and J 1 base short, with 12 bases between. Germline-derived CDR1 and CDR2 are SGHDT and YYEEEE. The input for sequencing was peripheral blood, taken from a patient treated with radiotherapy plus ipilimumab. This clonotype was sampled from a human donor with non-small cell lung cancer who had a partial response to radiotherapy plus ipilimumab. Some clones in this sample may be carry-over from other donors' samples. V is TRBV5-6 and J is TRBJ1-4; weak D call: TRBD1 (5 bases). CDR3: CASSLDRRGTNEKLFF. The CDR3, as DNA: TGTGCCAGCAGCTTAGACCGAAGGGGAACTAATGAAAAACTGTTTTTT.